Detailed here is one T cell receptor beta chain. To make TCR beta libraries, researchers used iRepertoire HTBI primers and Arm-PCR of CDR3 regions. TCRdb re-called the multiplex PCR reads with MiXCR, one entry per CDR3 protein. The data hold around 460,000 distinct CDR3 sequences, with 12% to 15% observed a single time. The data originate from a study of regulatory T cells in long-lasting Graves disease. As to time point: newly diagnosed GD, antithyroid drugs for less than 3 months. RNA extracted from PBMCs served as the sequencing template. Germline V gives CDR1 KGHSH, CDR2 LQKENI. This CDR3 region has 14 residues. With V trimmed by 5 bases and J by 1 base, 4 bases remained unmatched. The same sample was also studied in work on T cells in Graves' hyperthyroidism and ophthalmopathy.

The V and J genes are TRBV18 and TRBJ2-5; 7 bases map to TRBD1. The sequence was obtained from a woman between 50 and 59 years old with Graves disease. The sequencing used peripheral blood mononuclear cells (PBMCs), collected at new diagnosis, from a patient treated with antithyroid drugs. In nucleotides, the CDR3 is TGTGCCAGCTCATCAAGACAGGGCCAAGAGACCCAGTACTTC. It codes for CASSSRQGQETQYF.